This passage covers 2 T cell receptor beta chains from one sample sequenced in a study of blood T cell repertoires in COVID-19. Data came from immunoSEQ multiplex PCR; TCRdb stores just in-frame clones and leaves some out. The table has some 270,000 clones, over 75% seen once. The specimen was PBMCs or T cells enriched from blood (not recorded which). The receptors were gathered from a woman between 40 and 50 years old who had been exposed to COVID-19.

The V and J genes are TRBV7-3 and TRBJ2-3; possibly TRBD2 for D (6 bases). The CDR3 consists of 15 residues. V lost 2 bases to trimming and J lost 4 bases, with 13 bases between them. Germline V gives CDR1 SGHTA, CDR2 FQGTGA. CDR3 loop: CASSLGTGVADTQYF. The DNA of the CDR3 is TGTGCCAGCAGCTTAGGGACGGGAGTGGCAGATACGCAGTATTTT.

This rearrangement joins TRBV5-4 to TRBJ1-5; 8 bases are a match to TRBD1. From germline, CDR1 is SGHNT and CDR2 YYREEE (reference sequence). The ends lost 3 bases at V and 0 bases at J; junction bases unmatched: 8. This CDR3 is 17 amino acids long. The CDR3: CASSSTEQGVSNQPQHF. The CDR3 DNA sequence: TGTGCCAGCAGCTCTACCGAACAGGGGGTTAGCAATCAGCCCCAGCATTTT.